Presented here are 23 T cell receptor beta chains from one specimen sequenced in a study of T cell responses to AZD1222 COVID-19 vaccine. Profiled with immunoSEQ multiplex PCR; TCRdb holds only in-frame clones, not every one. The sample contains around 94,000 clones, over 75% of which appear only once. The starting material was peripheral blood, obtained on day 0 of AZD1222 vaccination. These receptors came from an adult in good health.

The chain carries TRBV7-9 and TRBJ2-5; no reliable D call. CDR3 length: 11 amino acids. V lost 3 bases to trimming and J lost 4 bases, with 3 bases between them. Germline values: CDR1 SEHNR, CDR2 FQNEAQ (reference sequence). The CDR3 loop is CASSFSETQYF. CDR3 nucleotide sequence: TGTGCCAGCAGCTTTTCAGAGACCCAGTACTTC.

The gene calls are TRBV12-3 or TRBV12-4 and TRBJ2-5; 7 positions match TRBD2. The CDR3 loop spans 13 amino acids. V lost 6 bases and J lost 5; bases outside the gene matches: 6. In DNA form, the CDR3 reads TGTGCCAGCAGCTGGGGGGGTGGGGAGACCCAGTACTTC. Protein: CASSWGGGETQYF.

The gene calls are TRBV5-1 and TRBJ1-3; 7 nucleotides line up with TRBD1. With V trimmed by 4 bases and J by 2 bases, 3 bases remained unmatched. The CDR3 spans 14 residues. The germline V gene encodes CDR1 SGHRS and CDR2 YFSETQ. The CDR3 region has the DNA TGCGCCAGCAGCCAAGACAGGGCTGGAAACACCATATATTTT. Translation: CASSQDRAGNTIYF.

The rearrangement links TRBV5-1 to TRBJ1-2; D call uncertain. The CDR3 has 15 amino acids. CDR1 SGHRS and CDR2 YFSETQ come from the germline V gene. Trimming left V 0 bases short and J 5 bases short, with 14 bases between. For the CDR3, the DNA is TGCGCCAGCAGCTTGGCGGACCCATCATCTTATGGCTACACCTTC. Protein sequence: CASSLADPSSYGYTF.

This sequence joins TRBV4-3 and TRBJ1-4; 8 bases line up with TRBD1. This CDR3 comprises 16 residues. V lost 3 bases, J lost 4 bases, and 7 bases stayed unmatched. Germline assignment: CDR1 LGHNA and CDR2 YSLEER. Here the CDR3 DNA reads TGCGCCAGCAGCCAGTCGACAGGGGCCGGTAATGAAAAACTGTTTTTT. As protein: CASSQSTGAGNEKLFF.

This clone has more than one count but fewer than ten. The V gene is TRBV4-1, the J gene TRBJ1-4; a possible D gene is TRBD1 (6 bases). Germline V gene data show CDR1 as MGHRA and CDR2 as YSYEKL. Trimming stripped 1 base from V and 8 bases from J, with 14 bases between. CDR3 length: 15 amino acids. CDR3 sequence reads: CASSQAWGAQEKLFF. In DNA, the CDR3 is TGCGCCAGCAGCCAAGCTTGGGGGGCGCAGGAAAAACTGTTTTTT.

This chain links TRBV19 with TRBJ1-1, with D hard to call. Germline CDR1 and CDR2: LNHDA and SQIVND (reference sequence). V lost 4 bases and J 1 base, leaving 13 bases between the germline ends. The CDR3 contains 15 residues. The CDR3 DNA follows: TGTGCCAGTAGTACAATGGGCAGCGGGAACACTGAAGCTTTCTTT. It is translated as CASSTMGSGNTEAFF.

The J gene is TRBJ2-7, the V gene TRBV29-1; a weak D match, TRBD1 (6 bases). Germline V CDR1 and CDR2: SQVTM, ANQGSEA. Trimming cost V 3 bases and J 2 bases, with 11 bases left between them. CDR3 size: 13 residues. CDR3 DNA: TGCAGCGTTGAGACAGGTGGGGCCTACGAGCAGTACTTC. Amino acid sequence: CSVETGGAYEQYF.

The chain carries TRBV7-2 and TRBJ2-5; 10 bases map to TRBD2. The CDR3 totals 18 residues. Germline CDR1 and CDR2: SGHTA and FQGNSA. The V gene end was trimmed by 2 bases and the J gene end by 0 bases; junction bases not matched to a gene: 9. The CDR3 DNA is TGTGCCAGCAGCTTATATTTAAACAGCGGGGGGGACCAAGAGACCCAGTACTTC. Amino acid sequence: CASSLYLNSGGDQETQYF.

This chain uses TRBV24-1 with TRBJ2-3, with TRBD1 matching over 9 bases. The CDR3 loop spans 16 amino acids. Trimming took 3 bases from V and 0 from J; bases not matched to a gene: 3. CDR1 is KGHDR and CDR2 is SFDVKD in the germline V gene. The chain's CDR3 is CATSDIGTGSTDTQYF. The CDR3 coding sequence is TGTGCCACCAGTGATATTGGGACAGGGAGCACAGATACGCAGTATTTT.

The chain recombines TRBV30 with TRBJ1-2, with D hard to call. The CDR3 runs to 11 residues. The V end was cut by 3 bases, the J end by 1 base, with 3 bases between. Germline V gives CDR1 GTSNPN, CDR2 SVGIG (reference sequence). The DNA for the CDR3 is TGTGCCTGGAGCAATAACTATGGCTACACCTTC. Amino acid sequence: CAWSNNYGYTF.

This chain links TRBV25-1 with TRBJ1-5; D is perhaps TRBD1 (6 bases). The CDR3 extends over 14 amino acids. Germline CDR1 MGHDK, CDR2 SYGVNS. V lost 8 bases, J lost 3 bases, and 14 bases lay in between. This CDR3 reads CASRAPGANQPQHF. CDR3 coding DNA: TGTGCCAGCCGAGCCCCAGGGGCCAATCAGCCCCAGCATTTT. The entire variable domain, with the rest obtained from reference TRBV25-1 and TRBJ1-5, is as follows: EADIYQTPRYLVIGTGKKITLECSQTMGHDKMYWYQQDPGMELHLIHYSYGVNSTEKGDLSSESTVSRIRTEHFPLTLESARPSHTSQYLCASRAPGANQPQHFGDGTRLSIL.

This chain uses TRBV19 with TRBJ2-1, with D maybe TRBD1 (6 bases). The CDR3 has 14 residues. Trimming left V 0 bases short and J 6 bases short, with 9 bases between. Germline values: CDR1 LNHDA, CDR2 SQIVND (reference sequence). CDR3 in amino acids: CASSIDGGPNEQFF. The CDR3 DNA follows: TGTGCCAGTAGTATAGATGGGGGCCCCAATGAGCAGTTCTTC.

This clone showed up just a few times. The chain uses TRBV19 and TRBJ1-5, with a weak D call TRBD1 (6 bases). The V gene's germline CDR1 is LNHDA and CDR2 SQIVND (reference sequence). V was cut by 10 bases and J by 0 bases, with 13 bases left in between. The CDR3 has 14 amino acids. In DNA form, the CDR3 reads TGTGCCATCGCGACAGGAGATAGCAATCAGCCCCAGCATTTT. This encodes CAIATGDSNQPQHF.

The V call is TRBV7-2, the J call TRBJ2-3; 7 bases agree with TRBD1. V gave up 5 bases and J gave up 4 bases; unmatched junction bases: 6. This CDR3 region has 14 residues. The germline gives CDR1 SGHTA, CDR2 FQGNSA. CDR3 nucleotide sequence: TGTGCCAGCAGCGCGGACAGGCGAGCAGATACGCAGTATTTT. It encodes CASSADRRADTQYF.

The chain has TRBV4-3 and TRBJ1-2; the D gene is possibly TRBD1 (6 bases). The CDR3 consists of 14 residues. V was shortened by 3 bases and J by 5 bases, with 13 bases between the two germline ends. CDR1 and CDR2 (germline): LGHNA, YSLEER. CDR3 amino acids: CASSQDRGRYGYTF. CDR3 DNA: TGCGCCAGCAGCCAGGACAGAGGGAGGTATGGCTACACCTTC.

The V and J genes are TRBV18 and TRBJ1-1; possible D gene TRBD1, 5 bases. The germline CDR1 and CDR2 sequences are KGHSH and LQKENI. The CDR3 covers 15 residues. V was trimmed by 3 bases and J by 1 base, leaving 12 bases between them. The CDR3 loop reads CASSPLGGRNTEAFF. The CDR3 bases are TGTGCCAGCTCACCTTTGGGGGGTAGGAACACTGAAGCTTTCTTT.

J is TRBJ1-2 and V is TRBV20-1, with D unresolved. Germline lookup yields CDR1 DFQATT and CDR2 SNEGSKA (reference sequence). The germline V and J ends were trimmed by 1 base and 6 bases, with 6 bases remaining between them. This CDR3 spans 11 amino acids. The CDR3 spells CSARGVHGYTF. The CDR3 DNA reads as TGCAGTGCTAGAGGGGTCCATGGCTACACCTTC.

The V and J genes are TRBV18 and TRBJ1-3; a weak D match, TRBD1 (6 bases). Germline V CDR1 and CDR2: KGHSH, LQKENI. The V and J ends lost 1 base and 3 bases respectively, with 13 bases between them. The CDR3 is 16 residues long. The CDR3 spells CASSPQGPGVGNTIYF. The CDR3 nucleotides read TGTGCCAGCTCACCACAAGGCCCAGGGGTTGGAAACACCATATATTTT.

The rearrangement uses TRBV6-2 or TRBV6-3 and TRBJ2-7, with TRBD1 matching 9 bases. V trimming: 6 bases; J trimming: 2 bases; junction bases outside the gene matches: 5. The germline CDR1 and CDR2 sequences are MNHEY and SVGEGT. This CDR3 contains 14 residues. DNA for the CDR3: TGTGCCAGCAGCAACGGACAGGGGACCTACGAGCAGTACTTC. Translating gives CASSNGQGTYEQYF.

J is TRBJ2-1 and V is TRBV28; the match to TRBD2 covers 15 bases. The CDR3 consists of 16 residues. The germline V gene encodes CDR1 MDHEN and CDR2 SYDVKM. V was clipped by 3 bases and J by 5 bases; unmatched bases: 2. The CDR3 DNA reads as TGTGCCAGCAGTTTCGGGACTAGCGGGGGGAACAATGAGCAGTTCTTC. Translating gives CASSFGTSGGNNEQFF.

This rearrangement joins TRBV25-1 to TRBJ1-1, with 7 bases lining up with TRBD1. The trim removed 6 bases at V and 5 bases at J, leaving 12 bases unmatched. This CDR3 comprises 15 residues. Looked up from germline, CDR1 is MGHDK and CDR2 is SYGVNS. The CDR3 sequence is CASSPNFGTATEAFF. CDR3 bases: TGTGCCAGCAGCCCGAATTTCGGGACAGCTACTGAAGCTTTCTTT.

The genes are TRBV30 and TRBJ1-1; D is ambiguous. The germline gives CDR1 GTSNPN, CDR2 SVGIG (reference sequence). CDR3 size: 13 residues. V gave up 0 bases and J gave up 1 base, with 6 bases separating them. The CDR3 coding sequence is TGTGCCTGGAGTGTAGCCACGAACACTGAAGCTTTCTTT. Protein sequence: CAWSVATNTEAFF.